The next 27 T cell receptor beta chains were all read from a single sample in a study of T cell repertoires in cytomegalovirus infection. TCRdb redid the calling of the reads with MiXCR, one entry per CDR3 protein. This table holds some 680,000 distinct CDR3 sequences, about a third found once. The source material was PBMCs. The receptors stem from a human donor in good health (CMV status not recorded). Some clones in this sample may be carry-over from other donors' samples.

There are a few counts of this clonotype. The V call is TRBV7-2, the J call TRBJ2-7; TRBD1 matches 9 bases. The trim removed 6 bases at V and 6 bases at J, leaving 24 bases unmatched. The CDR3 runs to 19 residues. CDR1 SGHTA and CDR2 FQGNSA come from the germline V gene. CDR3 coding DNA: TGTGCCAGCAGTCAAAATGGGCCGGCTAAAGGGACAGGGAAACGCGAGCAGTACTTC. It codes for CASSQNGPAKGTGKREQYF.

Worth noting for this clonotype: The final CDR3 position lacks the conserved phenylalanine or tryptophan, pointing to a likely read error. The chain carries TRBV18 and TRBJ1-3, with D unclear. Looked up from germline, CDR1 is KGHSH and CDR2 is LQKENI. The CDR3 is made up of 13 amino acids. The ends were cut back, 5 bases at V and 8 bases at J, with 13 bases in the middle. CDR3 sequence reads: CASSLKVGDTIYC. In DNA, the CDR3 is TGTGCCAGCTCATTGAAAGTTGGTGACACCATATATTGT.

The chain employs TRBV15 and TRBJ2-1; D ambiguous. V was trimmed by 2 bases and J by 7 bases, leaving 9 bases between them. This CDR3 contains 13 residues. In germline, CDR1 is LNHNV, CDR2 YYDKDF (reference sequence). The CDR3 loop is CATSRLPLNEQFF. In DNA form, the CDR3 reads TGTGCCACCAGCAGACTCCCTTTGAATGAGCAGTTCTTC.

This clonotype was seen a handful of times. The V gene is TRBV20-1, the J gene TRBJ1-5, with D maybe TRBD1 (6 bases). V was shortened by 5 bases and J by 0 bases, with 11 bases between the two germline ends. CDR1 DFQATT and CDR2 SNEGSKA come from the germline V gene (reference sequence). The CDR3 totals 14 residues. The CDR3: CSAWTAYSNQPQHF. The CDR3 DNA sequence: TGCAGTGCTTGGACAGCTTATAGCAATCAGCCCCAGCATTTT.

The chain employs TRBV19 and TRBJ1-1; unclear D gene. The ends were cut back, 4 bases at V and 2 bases at J, with 5 bases in the middle. This CDR3 spans 12 amino acids. Germline CDR1 reads LNHDA; CDR2 reads SQIVND (reference sequence). This CDR3 reads CASSTDNTEAFF. The CDR3 DNA is TGTGCCAGTAGTACGGACAACACTGAAGCTTTCTTT.

This chain links TRBV11-3 with TRBJ1-1, with a possible D match to TRBD1 (5 bases). CDR3 length: 13 amino acids. Germline CDR1 is SGHNT and CDR2 is YENEEA. Trimming took off 2 bases at V and 8 bases at J, with 12 bases between the two ends. CDR3 nucleotide sequence: TGTGCCAGCAGCTTAACGGTCGGGGGGGAAGCTTTCTTT. Its protein is CASSLTVGGEAFF.

This clonotype was seen a handful of times. Germline is not matched at one junction end, which may reflect a read error. The CDR3 DNA reads TGTGCCAGCAGTTTATCCGGGATATCCCTCCGGGACTTC. Encoded protein: CASSLSGISLRDF. The rearrangement links TRBV28 to TRBJ2-7, with D perhaps matching TRBD2 (5 bases). Germline V gives CDR1 MDHEN, CDR2 SYDVKM. The CDR3 extends over 13 amino acids.

There are a few counts of this clonotype. This sequence joins TRBV7-9 and TRBJ2-5; 8 bases map to TRBD1. Germline assignment: CDR1 SEHNR and CDR2 FQNEAQ (reference sequence). V trimming: 5 bases; J trimming: 3 bases; junction bases outside the gene matches: 8. The CDR3 is 15 amino acids. The CDR3 region has the DNA TGTGCCAGCAGCCTTAGACAGGGGACGAAAGAGACCCAGTACTTC. Its translation: CASSLRQGTKETQYF.

In nucleotides, the CDR3 is TGTGCCAGCAGCTCCCGGGAGCAACACGGAACTAATGAAAAACTGTTTTTT. Translating gives CASSSREQHGTNEKLFF. This chain connects TRBV7-3 to TRBJ1-4; D uncertain. The CDR3 totals 17 residues. V dropped 4 bases and J dropped 1 base, with 16 bases sitting between them. Germline V gene data show CDR1 as SGHTA and CDR2 as FQGTGA. Filled out from reference TRBV7-3 and TRBJ1-4, the complete variable domain reads GAGVSQTPSNKVTEKGKYVELRCDPISGHTALYWYRQSLGQGPEFLIYFQGTGAADDSGLPNDRFFAVRPEGSVSTLKIQRTERGDSAVYLCASSSREQHGTNEKLFFGSGTQLSVL.

This clonotype was observed a few times. The chain joins TRBV12-3 or TRBV12-4 to TRBJ2-3, with unresolved D. There are 15 residues in the CDR3. The ends were cut back, 0 bases at V and 0 bases at J, with 7 bases in the middle. The DNA for the CDR3 is TGTGCCAGCAGTTTAGCGCCCTCTAGCACAGATACGCAGTATTTT. Translating it yields CASSLAPSSTDTQYF.

This clonotype occurred many times. This chain uses TRBV6-2 or TRBV6-3 with TRBJ1-1; TRBD1 agrees at 9 bases. The length of the CDR3 is 16 residues. The germline V gene has CDR1 MNHEY and CDR2 SVGEGT. With 4 bases clipped from V and 5 bases from J, the junction kept 11 bases outside the gene matches. CDR3 sequence reads: CASSFLSGTGRTEAFF. In DNA, the CDR3 is TGTGCCAGCAGTTTTCTGTCCGGGACAGGGAGGACTGAAGCTTTCTTT.

The J gene is TRBJ2-7, the V gene TRBV12-3 or TRBV12-4; D gene uncertain. V was trimmed by 5 bases and J by 7 bases, leaving 12 bases between them. This CDR3 has 12 residues. Here the CDR3 reads CASSPGPSEQYF. CDR3 nucleotides: TGTGCCAGCAGTCCTGGACCGTCGGAGCAGTACTTC.

The V gene is TRBV24-1, the J gene TRBJ2-3; 7 nucleotides line up with TRBD2. The CDR3 is made up of 17 amino acids. Germline CDR1 and CDR2: KGHDR and SFDVKD. V shed 7 bases and J 0 bases; nucleotides not matched to a gene: 12. The CDR3 DNA is TGTGCCACCAGGGGGGGGACGGCTCCCTCTAGCACAGATACGCAGTATTTT. Its protein product is CATRGGTAPSSTDTQYF.

The chain uses TRBV20-1 and TRBJ2-6; unclear D gene. From germline, CDR1 is DFQATT and CDR2 SNEGSKA (reference sequence). The V and J ends lost 5 bases and 0 bases respectively, with 5 bases between them. The CDR3 runs to 13 residues. CDR3 DNA: TGCAGTGCTCATCTCTCTGGGGCCAACGTCCTGACTTTC. This gives the protein CSAHLSGANVLTF.

The rearrangement links TRBV7-9 to TRBJ1-5; TRBD1 matches at 8 bases. Trimming at V came to 5 bases and at J to 2 bases, leaving 8 bases not matched to a gene. The CDR3 is made up of 16 amino acids. Germline-derived CDR1 and CDR2 are SEHNR and FQNEAQ (reference sequence). The CDR3 DNA follows: TGTGCCAGCAGCCAACCGGACAGGGACGGCAATCAGCCCCAGCATTTT. As protein: CASSQPDRDGNQPQHF.

This clonotype was seen more than once but under ten times. J is TRBJ1-4 and V is TRBV6-1; a weak D match, TRBD1 (6 bases). Looked up from germline, CDR1 is MNHNS and CDR2 is SASEGT. V was clipped by 5 bases and J by 6 bases, with 16 bases between them. The CDR3 sequence is 15 residues long. The CDR3 spells CASSSQGFEDEKLFF. In DNA form, the CDR3 reads TGTGCCAGCAGTTCACAGGGATTCGAGGATGAAAAACTGTTTTTT.

This clonotype has only a few counts. The chain carries TRBV6-5 and TRBJ1-1; no definite D call. The CDR3 runs to 19 residues. Per germline, CDR1 MNHEY and CDR2 SVGAGI. The V end was cut by 2 bases, the J end by 1 base, with 23 bases between. The CDR3 DNA reads as TGTGCCAGCAGTTACCTCCTTGACTTGGAGGGAAGAACGAACACTGAAGCTTTCTTT. As protein: CASSYLLDLEGRTNTEAFF.

This chain joins TRBV4-2 and TRBJ1-2; D is undetermined. V lost 0 bases and J 3 bases, leaving 8 bases between the germline ends. The CDR3 is made up of 14 amino acids. Germline V gene data show CDR1 as LGHNA and CDR2 as YNFKEQ. CDR3 sequence: CASSQDRVYYGYTF. Written as DNA, the CDR3 is TGTGCCAGCAGCCAAGATCGGGTTTACTATGGCTACACCTTC.

This chain joins TRBV10-3 and TRBJ2-7; D gene ambiguous. V lost 2 bases and J lost 0, with 11 bases in between. This CDR3 has 15 amino acids. Germline V gene data show CDR1 as ENHRY and CDR2 as SYGVKD. The CDR3 DNA follows: TGTGCCATCAGTGAGGGTATGAGGCTCTCCTACGAGCAGTACTTC. Encoded protein: CAISEGMRLSYEQYF.

V and J are TRBV28 and TRBJ1-5, with 9 bases matching TRBD1. The CDR3 length is 17 residues. V was pared by 8 bases and J by 7 bases, with 18 bases of the junction left unmatched. CDR1 MDHEN and CDR2 SYDVKM come from the germline V gene. CDR3 sequence reads: CASCSPGQGKSGQPQHF. The CDR3, as DNA: TGTGCCAGCTGCTCCCCGGGACAGGGAAAATCGGGGCAGCCCCAGCATTTT.

Only a few counts were recorded for this clonotype. The CDR3 DNA is TGTGCCAGCAGGTCCGACAGGGATACTTACAATGAGCAGTTCTTC. It translates to CASRSDRDTYNEQFF. The V call is TRBV7-8, the J call TRBJ2-1; 7 nucleotides agree with TRBD1. Germline-derived CDR1 and CDR2 are SGHVS and FQNEAQ. The CDR3 runs to 15 residues. V lost 6 bases and J lost 4; bases outside the gene matches: 9.

This chain connects TRBV7-2 to TRBJ2-3; no clear D. This CDR3 comprises 12 residues. The ends were cut back, 7 bases at V and 11 bases at J, with 16 bases in the middle. In germline, CDR1 is SGHTA, CDR2 FQGNSA. The DNA for the CDR3 is TGTGCCAGCAACCCTCCCCCGGGCGGGCAGTATTTT. Protein product: CASNPPPGGQYF. The entire variable domain, with the rest obtained from reference TRBV7-2 and TRBJ2-3, is as follows: GAGVSQSPSNKVTEKGKDVELRCDPISGHTALYWYRQSLGQGLEFLIYFQGNSAPDKSGLPSDRFSAERTGGSVSTLTIQRTQQEDSAVYLCASNPPPGGQYFGPGTRLTVL.

Only a few counts were recorded for this clonotype. The genes are TRBV20-1 and TRBJ1-2; D not certain. This CDR3 comprises 13 residues. Germline V gene lookup returns CDR1 DFQATT and CDR2 SNEGSKA (reference sequence). The germline V and J ends were trimmed by 3 bases and 3 bases, with 11 bases remaining between them. CDR3 protein: CSASAPGDYGYTF. As DNA, the CDR3 is TGCAGTGCTAGCGCGCCGGGAGACTATGGCTACACCTTC.

This clonotype turned up a few times. The V and J genes are TRBV3-1 and TRBJ1-6; perhaps TRBD1 as D (6 bases). The germline CDR1 and CDR2 sequences are LGHDT and YNNKEL (reference sequence). V gave up 4 bases and J gave up 9 bases, with 13 bases separating them. CDR3 length: 14 residues. For the CDR3, the DNA is TGTGCCAGCAGCCCGCAGGGGCGGGCTTCACCCCTCCACTTT. Amino acid sequence: CASSPQGRASPLHF.

This clonotype appeared a single time. V usage is TRBV9 and J usage is TRBJ2-4, with D hard to call. Germline CDR1 reads SGDLS; CDR2 reads YYNGEE. The CDR3 spans 12 residues. V lost 0 bases to trimming and J lost 9 bases, with 7 bases between them. The CDR3 is CASSVGMGIQYF. The CDR3 region has the DNA TGTGCCAGCAGCGTAGGAATGGGCATTCAGTACTTC.

This clonotype occurred a few times. This rearrangement joins TRBV12-3 or TRBV12-4 to TRBJ1-2; a weak D match, TRBD1 (6 bases). The CDR3 sequence is 12 residues long. The ends were cut back, 5 bases at V and 6 bases at J, with 10 bases in the middle. The CDR3 sequence is CASSPGHDGYTF. The CDR3, as DNA: TGTGCCAGCAGTCCGGGACACGATGGCTACACCTTC.

The J gene is TRBJ2-7, the V gene TRBV7-6; 7 nucleotides agree with TRBD1. Unmatched junction bases numbered 8, after V lost 4 bases and J lost 2 bases. The V gene's germline CDR1 is SGHVS and CDR2 FNYEAQ. The CDR3 is 15 residues long. CDR3 coding DNA: TGTGCCAGCAGCTCAGAGACAGGGTCCACCTACGAGCAGTACTTC. Protein: CASSSETGSTYEQYF.